This entry describes one TCR beta chain. Its antigen is unidentified. This may stem from a read error, because a much larger clone lies one nucleotide away. Primers used in a second PCR of roughly 7 to 12 cycles were a sample-barcoded 5' primer and a J-beta primer mix. MiXCR was run by TCRdb on the 5' RACE reads, yielding one entry per CDR3 protein. The data show hundreds of thousands of distinct CDR3 sequences, with about 50% seen just once and approximately 13% held by the top ten. The germline V gene has CDR1 SEHNR and CDR2 FQNEAQ (reference sequence). This CDR3 spans 12 amino acids. This sample was taken from a study of blood T cells in healthy people across ages. The study's findings and limits: Donor CMV status, an unknown factor, possibly confounded changes in expanded clonotypes. Among T cells, TCR beta diversity per million cells dropped roughly linearly as age rose. Long-lived donors carried more naive CD4+ cells and greater diversity than aged donors.

The specimen was blood. The clonotype was recovered from a woman of 80 years or more in good health. The V gene is TRBV7-9, the J gene TRBJ2-3, with a tentative D call TRBD2 (5 bases). This CDR3 reads CASGFEASFQYF. In DNA form, the CDR3 reads TGTGCCAGCGGCTTCGAGGCTAGCTTTCAGTATTTT.